These 15 T cell receptor beta chains originate from one sample sequenced in a study of OX40 agonist ivuxolimab in advanced cancers. Sequencing used immunoSEQ multiplex PCR; TCRdb keeps in-frame clones, though not all of them. The sample lists roughly 35,000 clones; about 88% were seen once. The specimen comprised CD4+ or CD8+ T cells sorted from blood, sampled in a trial of the OX40 agonist ivuxolimab. The receptors here all came from an adult with an advanced solid tumor such as melanoma, head and neck, liver or kidney cancer.

The chain employs TRBV18 and TRBJ1-1; D remains ambiguous. Trimming pared 3 bases from V and 1 base from J, leaving 15 bases between. The CDR3 covers 16 residues. Germline CDR1 and CDR2: KGHSH and LQKENI. The chain's CDR3 is CASSPRETPRNTEAFF. Written as DNA, the CDR3 is TGTGCCAGCTCACCCCGGGAAACGCCGCGGAACACTGAAGCTTTCTTT.

The chain couples TRBV19 to TRBJ2-7; 7 bases map to TRBD1. CDR1 and CDR2 from the germline V gene are LNHDA and SQIVND (reference sequence). The CDR3 has 13 amino acids. J was trimmed by 4 bases and V by 6 bases; bases with no gene match: 6. The CDR3 DNA follows: TGTGCCAGTAGCTCCGGGACAGTGTACGAGCAGTACTTC. Its protein product is CASSSGTVYEQYF.

The chain employs TRBV9 and TRBJ2-2; tentative D call: TRBD2 (6 bases). V lost 4 bases, J lost 6 bases, and 10 bases lay in between. Germline lookup yields CDR1 SGDLS and CDR2 YYNGEE. The CDR3 is 13 amino acids. CDR3: CASSTRRAGELFF. DNA of the CDR3: TGTGCCAGCAGCACGAGGAGGGCCGGGGAGCTGTTTTTT.

This clone has just one count. J is TRBJ2-5 and V is TRBV5-8, with D perhaps matching TRBD1 (6 bases). V was cut by 4 bases and J by 0 bases, with 13 bases left in between. Germline lookup yields CDR1 SGHTS and CDR2 YDEGEE. The CDR3 has 15 residues. In DNA form, the CDR3 reads TGTGCCAGCAGCCCCCGGGACACTTACCAAGAGACCCAGTACTTC. Translating gives CASSPRDTYQETQYF.

The V gene is TRBV7-2, the J gene TRBJ2-7, with D perhaps matching TRBD2 (6 bases). This CDR3 is built from 16 residues. The germline V gene encodes CDR1 SGHTA and CDR2 FQGNSA. V lost 4 bases, J lost 3 bases, and 19 bases lay in between. CDR3 in DNA: TGTGCCAGCAGCTCCCTTGGAGGGGTAAGACTCTACGAGCAGTACTTC. Amino acids: CASSSLGGVRLYEQYF.

This clone has a single count. The CDR3 nucleotides read TGTGCCAGCAGTGATCCACAGGGCCCCGACTATGGCTACACCTTC. This encodes CASSDPQGPDYGYTF. The genes are TRBV6-1 and TRBJ1-2; D may be TRBD1 (6 bases). The CDR3 loop spans 15 amino acids. V shed 3 bases and J shed 3 bases, with 14 bases lying between them. Germline V gene data show CDR1 as MNHNS and CDR2 as SASEGT.

The chain couples TRBV10-3 to TRBJ2-5; perhaps TRBD2 as D (6 bases). The CDR3 runs 16 residues. Trimming left V 5 bases short and J 2 bases short, with 18 bases between. Germline V gene sequence: CDR1 ENHRY, CDR2 SYGVKD. This CDR3 is CAISIGGVAGQETQYF. The CDR3 nucleotides read TGTGCCATCAGTATCGGCGGGGTGGCGGGGCAAGAGACCCAGTACTTC.

This clone was seen a few times. CDR3 nucleotide sequence: TGCGCCAGCAGTCTTGGTGGGGAGGCGTCACCCCTCCACTTT. This translates into CASSLGGEASPLHF. The chain carries TRBV4-1 and TRBJ1-6; D is uncertain. V was trimmed by 6 bases and J by 10 bases, leaving 16 bases between them. This CDR3 has 14 residues. In germline, CDR1 is MGHRA, CDR2 YSYEKL.

The rearrangement joins TRBV2 to TRBJ1-2; D may be TRBD1 (5 bases). With 4 bases removed from V and 4 bases from J, the gap between germline ends came to 10 bases. The CDR3 spans 13 residues. Looked up from germline, CDR1 is SNHLY and CDR2 is FYNNEI. CDR3 bases: TGTGCCAGCAGTGGCATCAGGGTCTATGGCTACACCTTC. It is translated as CASSGIRVYGYTF.

The chain combines TRBV27 with TRBJ1-1; unclear D gene. CDR1 MNHEY and CDR2 SMNVEV come from the germline V gene (reference sequence). The CDR3 sequence is 13 residues long. The V gene lost 2 bases and the J gene lost 5 bases, with 9 bases spanning the gap. The CDR3 DNA sequence: TGTGCCAGCAGTTTAACGCTCGGGACTGAAGCTTTCTTT. Translation: CASSLTLGTEAFF.

The V call is TRBV2, the J call TRBJ2-2; a weak D match, TRBD2 (6 bases). Between the trimmed V and J ends, which lost 3 bases and 5 bases, there was a span of 13 bases. CDR3 size: 15 residues. Germline CDR1 SNHLY, CDR2 FYNNEI. The CDR3 DNA reads as TGTGCCAGCAGTGAGGAGGGCCTGGGGACCGGGGAGCTGTTTTTT. Translated: CASSEEGLGTGELFF.

The V gene is TRBV6-6, the J gene TRBJ1-1, with 7 bases matching TRBD1. After removal of 5 bases from V and 2 bases from J, the junction contained 11 bases not matched to a gene. CDR3 length: 16 residues. Per the germline V gene, CDR1 is MNHNY and CDR2 is SVGAGI (reference sequence). The CDR3 bases are TGTGCCAGCAGTCCCCGGGACAGAAAACACAACACTGAAGCTTTCTTT. Translating gives CASSPRDRKHNTEAFF.

In DNA form, the CDR3 reads TGTGCCAGCAGCTTACCGGGACTAGCGGGTTACAATGAGCAGTTCTTC. This gives the protein CASSLPGLAGYNEQFF. The rearrangement uses TRBV5-4 and TRBJ2-1, with 12 bases lining up with TRBD2. V was pared by 2 bases and J by 4 bases, with 4 bases of the junction left unmatched. Germline CDR1 and CDR2: SGHNT and YYREEE (reference sequence). The CDR3 is 16 amino acids.

This sequence joins TRBV7-6 and TRBJ1-1, with 9 bases identical to TRBD1. V lost 5 bases, J lost 5 bases, and 12 bases stayed unmatched. Looked up from germline, CDR1 is SGHVS and CDR2 is FNYEAQ. The CDR3 has 16 amino acids. In DNA, the CDR3 is TGTGCCAGCAGCCTACAACCGGGACAGGGTAATACTGAAGCTTTCTTT. Translating it yields CASSLQPGQGNTEAFF.

The gene calls are TRBV15 and TRBJ1-4; TRBD1 is a possible D gene (5 bases). The germline V and J ends were trimmed by 5 bases and 2 bases, with 21 bases remaining between them. Germline CDR1 reads LNHNV; CDR2 reads YYDKDF (reference sequence). The CDR3 has 18 residues. Written as DNA, the CDR3 is TGTGCCACCAGCCCCGAAAGGGGAACGGAGACTACTAATGAAAAACTGTTTTTT. Translation: CATSPERGTETTNEKLFF. The full variable domain, in which reference TRBV15 and TRBJ1-4 provide the parts outside the CDR3, is DAMVIQNPRYQVTQFGKPVTLSCSQTLNHNVMYWYQQKSSQAPKLLFHYYDKDFNNEADTPDNFQSRRPNTSFCFLDIRSPGLGDTAMYLCATSPERGTETTNEKLFFGSGTQLSVL.